One sample yielded the 4 T cell receptor beta chains listed below, sequenced in a study of T-cell reconstitution after alpha-beta-depleted transplantation in children. Unique molecular identifiers were incorporated during preparation of the TCRbeta library. In TCRdb, the PCR reads were re-called with MiXCR into one record per CDR3 protein. In the table there are about 170,000 distinct CDR3 sequences, approximately 12% of which are singletons. Sequenced material: PBMCs, taken before TCRalphabeta/CD19-depleted stem cell transplant. These receptors were obtained from a boy younger than 10 with acute myeloid leukemia, due to receive a stem cell transplant.

The chain employs TRBV3-1 and TRBJ1-1; tentatively, D is TRBD1 (5 bases). V lost 6 bases, J lost 4 bases, and 12 bases lay in between. CDR3 size: 13 residues. Germline CDR1 and CDR2: LGHDT and YNNKEL (reference sequence). The CDR3 coding sequence is TGTGCCAGCAGGGGGTCAGGGACCACTGAAGCTTTCTTT. Protein: CASRGSGTTEAFF.

This clonotype was seen at least ten times. The gene calls are TRBV12-5 and TRBJ1-6, with 8 bases fitting TRBD1. The CDR3 loop spans 14 amino acids. The ends lost 8 bases at V and 10 bases at J; junction bases unmatched: 10. Germline assignment: CDR1 LGHNT and CDR2 FRNRAP. This CDR3 is CASTTGTGFSPLHF. CDR3 nucleotides: TGTGCTAGTACTACCGGGACAGGCTTCTCACCCCTCCACTTT.

This clonotype was counted ten times or more. The rearrangement uses TRBV4-1 and TRBJ1-1; possibly TRBD1 for D (5 bases). From germline, CDR1 is MGHRA and CDR2 YSYEKL. The CDR3 has 17 amino acids. V was shortened by 2 bases and J by 3 bases, with 19 bases between the two germline ends. The CDR3 reads CASSQSPTAGGDTEAFF. Here the CDR3 DNA reads TGCGCCAGCAGCCAATCTCCCACGGCCGGGGGGGACACTGAAGCTTTCTTT.

This clonotype was detected ten times or more. The gene calls are TRBV5-1 and TRBJ2-4, with TRBD1 identical over 9 bases. Germline loops: CDR1 SGHRS, CDR2 YFSETQ. CDR3 length: 17 residues. Trimming cost V 0 bases and J 3 bases; bases outside gene matches: 7. The CDR3: CASSLVPPGQGKNIQYF. The CDR3 DNA reads TGCGCCAGCAGCTTGGTACCTCCGGGACAGGGCAAAAACATTCAGTACTTC.